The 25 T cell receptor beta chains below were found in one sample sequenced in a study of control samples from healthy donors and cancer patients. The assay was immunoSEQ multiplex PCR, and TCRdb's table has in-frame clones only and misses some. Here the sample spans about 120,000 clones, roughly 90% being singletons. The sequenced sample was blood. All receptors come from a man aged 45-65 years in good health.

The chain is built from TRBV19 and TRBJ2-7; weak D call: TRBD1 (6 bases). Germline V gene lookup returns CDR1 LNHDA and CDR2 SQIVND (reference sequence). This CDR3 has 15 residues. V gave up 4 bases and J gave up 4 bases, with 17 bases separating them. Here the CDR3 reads CASSTRGQIGYEQYF. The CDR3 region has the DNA TGTGCCAGTAGTACGCGAGGACAGATCGGGTACGAGCAGTACTTC.

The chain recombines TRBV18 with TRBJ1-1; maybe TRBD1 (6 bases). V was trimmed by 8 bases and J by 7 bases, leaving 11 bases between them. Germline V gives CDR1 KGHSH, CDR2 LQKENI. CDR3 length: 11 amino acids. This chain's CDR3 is CASATGYEAFF. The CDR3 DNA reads TGTGCCAGCGCGACAGGTTATGAAGCTTTCTTT.

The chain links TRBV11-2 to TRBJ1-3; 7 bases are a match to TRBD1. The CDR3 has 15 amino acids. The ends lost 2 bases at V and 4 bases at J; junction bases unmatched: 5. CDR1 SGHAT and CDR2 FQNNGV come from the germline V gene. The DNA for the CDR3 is TGTGCCAGCAGCTTAAACAGGGGAGGCGGAAACACCATATATTTT. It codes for CASSLNRGGGNTIYF.

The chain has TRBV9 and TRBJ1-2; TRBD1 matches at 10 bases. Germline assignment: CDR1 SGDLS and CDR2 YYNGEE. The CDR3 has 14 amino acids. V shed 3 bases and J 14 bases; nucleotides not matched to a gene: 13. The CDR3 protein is CASSGPPGQGLWTF. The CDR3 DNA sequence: TGTGCCAGCAGCGGACCTCCGGGACAGGGGCTGTGGACCTTC.

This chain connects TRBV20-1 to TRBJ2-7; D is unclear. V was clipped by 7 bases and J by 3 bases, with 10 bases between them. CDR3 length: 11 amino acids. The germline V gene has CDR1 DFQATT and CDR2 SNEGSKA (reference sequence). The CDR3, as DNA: TGCAGTGGCCTTGCTCTCTACGAGCAGTACTTC. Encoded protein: CSGLALYEQYF.

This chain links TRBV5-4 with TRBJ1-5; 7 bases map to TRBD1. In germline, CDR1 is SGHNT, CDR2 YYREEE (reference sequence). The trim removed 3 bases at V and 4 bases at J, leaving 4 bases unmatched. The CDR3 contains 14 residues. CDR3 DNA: TGTGCCAGCAGCTCCGGGACAGCAAATCAGCCCCAGCATTTT. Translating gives CASSSGTANQPQHF.

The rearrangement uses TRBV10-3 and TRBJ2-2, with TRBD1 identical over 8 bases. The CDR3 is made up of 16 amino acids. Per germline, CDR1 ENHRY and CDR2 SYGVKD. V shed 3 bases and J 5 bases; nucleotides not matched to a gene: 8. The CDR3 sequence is CAISDPRQGRTGELFF. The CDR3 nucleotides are TGTGCCATCAGTGACCCCCGACAGGGGCGGACCGGGGAGCTGTTTTTT.

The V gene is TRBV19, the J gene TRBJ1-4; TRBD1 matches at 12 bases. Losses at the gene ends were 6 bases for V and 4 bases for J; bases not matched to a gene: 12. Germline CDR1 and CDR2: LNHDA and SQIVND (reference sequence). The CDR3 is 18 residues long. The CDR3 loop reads CASRGSGQGARGNEKLFF. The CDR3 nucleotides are TGTGCCAGTAGGGGATCGGGACAGGGGGCGCGCGGTAATGAAAAACTGTTTTTT.

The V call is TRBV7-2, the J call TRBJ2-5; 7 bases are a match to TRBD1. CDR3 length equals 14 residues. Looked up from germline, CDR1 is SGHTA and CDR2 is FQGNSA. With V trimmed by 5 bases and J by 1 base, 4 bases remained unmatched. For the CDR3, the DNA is TGTGCCAGCAGCAGGGACAGACTCCAAGAGACCCAGTACTTC. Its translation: CASSRDRLQETQYF.

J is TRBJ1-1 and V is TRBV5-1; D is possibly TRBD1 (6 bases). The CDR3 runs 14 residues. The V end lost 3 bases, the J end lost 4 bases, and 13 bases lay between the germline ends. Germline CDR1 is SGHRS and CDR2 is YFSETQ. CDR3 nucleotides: TGCGCCAGCAGCTCCCCAGGGGCGAGCACTGAAGCTTTCTTT. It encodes CASSSPGASTEAFF.

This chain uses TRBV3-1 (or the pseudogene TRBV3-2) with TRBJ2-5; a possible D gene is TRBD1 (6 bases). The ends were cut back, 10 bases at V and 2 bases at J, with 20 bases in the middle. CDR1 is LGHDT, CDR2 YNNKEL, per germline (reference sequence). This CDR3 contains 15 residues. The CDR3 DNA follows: TGTGCCACCATGGGGCCAAGGACAGTACAAGAGACCCAGTACTTC. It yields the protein CATMGPRTVQETQYF.

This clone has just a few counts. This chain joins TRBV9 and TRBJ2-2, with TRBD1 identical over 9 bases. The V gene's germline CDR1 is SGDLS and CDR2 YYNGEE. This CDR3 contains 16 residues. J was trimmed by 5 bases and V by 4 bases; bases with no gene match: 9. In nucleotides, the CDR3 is TGTGCCAGCAGCTCCTGGGACAGGGATATGACCGGGGAGCTGTTTTTT. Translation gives CASSSWDRDMTGELFF. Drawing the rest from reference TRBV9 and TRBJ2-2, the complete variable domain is DSGVTQTPKHLITATGQRVTLRCSPRSGDLSVYWYQQSLDQGLQFLIQYYNGEERAKGNILERFSAQQFPDLHSELNLSSLELGDSALYFCASSSWDRDMTGELFFGEGSRLTVL.

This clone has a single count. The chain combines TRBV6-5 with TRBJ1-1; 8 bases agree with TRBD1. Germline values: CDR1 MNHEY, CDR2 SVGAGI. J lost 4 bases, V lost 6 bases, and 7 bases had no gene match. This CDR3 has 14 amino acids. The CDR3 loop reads CASRWTGSATEAFF. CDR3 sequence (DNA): TGTGCCAGCAGATGGACAGGGTCGGCCACTGAAGCTTTCTTT.

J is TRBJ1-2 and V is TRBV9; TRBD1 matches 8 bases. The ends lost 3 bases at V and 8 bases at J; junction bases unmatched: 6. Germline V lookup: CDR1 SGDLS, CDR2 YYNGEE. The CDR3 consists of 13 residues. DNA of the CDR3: TGTGCCAGCAGCGATCAGGGGGCGAGCGGCTACACCTTC. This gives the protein CASSDQGASGYTF.

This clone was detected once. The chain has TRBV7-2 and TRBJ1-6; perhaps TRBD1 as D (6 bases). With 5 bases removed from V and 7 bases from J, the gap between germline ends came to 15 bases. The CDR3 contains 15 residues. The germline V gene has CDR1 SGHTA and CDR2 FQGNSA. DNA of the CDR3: TGTGCCAGCAGCCCGCAGACAGGTCGGAATTCACCCCTCCACTTT. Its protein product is CASSPQTGRNSPLHF.

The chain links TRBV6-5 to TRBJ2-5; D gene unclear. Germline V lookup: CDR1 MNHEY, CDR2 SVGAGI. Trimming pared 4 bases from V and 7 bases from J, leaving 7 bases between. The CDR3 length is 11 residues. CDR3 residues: CASSSRRTQYF. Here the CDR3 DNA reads TGTGCCAGCAGTTCCCGGCGGACCCAGTACTTC.

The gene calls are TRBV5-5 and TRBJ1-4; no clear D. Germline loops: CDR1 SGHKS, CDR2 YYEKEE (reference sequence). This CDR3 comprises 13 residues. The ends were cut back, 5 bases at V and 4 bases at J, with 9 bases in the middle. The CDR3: CASSIRINEKLFF. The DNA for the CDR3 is TGTGCCAGCAGTATCCGGATTAATGAAAAACTGTTTTTT.

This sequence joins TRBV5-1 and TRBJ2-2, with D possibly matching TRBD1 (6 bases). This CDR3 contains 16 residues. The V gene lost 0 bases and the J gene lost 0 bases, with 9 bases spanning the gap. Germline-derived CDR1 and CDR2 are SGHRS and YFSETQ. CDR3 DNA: TGCGCCAGCAGCTTGGACAGGGTGGCGAACACCGGGGAGCTGTTTTTT. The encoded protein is CASSLDRVANTGELFF.

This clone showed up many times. CDR3 in DNA: TGTGCCAGCAGTTACTTCAGGGCCAATAATTCACCCCTCCACTTT. It codes for CASSYFRANNSPLHF. The J gene is TRBJ1-6, the V gene TRBV6-5, with D possibly TRBD1 on 5 matching bases. The germline V gene encodes CDR1 MNHEY and CDR2 SVGAGI. This CDR3 spans 15 amino acids. V lost 1 base, J lost 5 bases, and 9 bases lay in between.

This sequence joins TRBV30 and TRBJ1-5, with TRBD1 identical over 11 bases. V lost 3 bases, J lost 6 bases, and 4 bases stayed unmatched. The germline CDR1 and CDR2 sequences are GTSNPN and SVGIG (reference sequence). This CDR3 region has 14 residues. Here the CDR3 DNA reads TGTGCCTGGAGCGGGACAGGGGGAAGTCAGCCCCAGCATTTT. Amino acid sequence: CAWSGTGGSQPQHF.

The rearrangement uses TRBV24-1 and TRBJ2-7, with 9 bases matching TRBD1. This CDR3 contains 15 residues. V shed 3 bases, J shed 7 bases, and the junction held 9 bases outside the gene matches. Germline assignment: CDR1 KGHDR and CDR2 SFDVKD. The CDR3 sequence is CATSDPRDRVEEQYF. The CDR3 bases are TGTGCCACCAGTGATCCACGGGACAGGGTGGAAGAGCAGTACTTC.

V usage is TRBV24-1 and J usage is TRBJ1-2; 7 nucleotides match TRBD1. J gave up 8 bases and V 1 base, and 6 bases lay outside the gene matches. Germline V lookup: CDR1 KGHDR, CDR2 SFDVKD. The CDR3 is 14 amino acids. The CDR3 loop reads CATSDFSRGGGYTF. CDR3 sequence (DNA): TGTGCCACCAGTGATTTCTCCAGGGGGGGCGGCTACACCTTC.

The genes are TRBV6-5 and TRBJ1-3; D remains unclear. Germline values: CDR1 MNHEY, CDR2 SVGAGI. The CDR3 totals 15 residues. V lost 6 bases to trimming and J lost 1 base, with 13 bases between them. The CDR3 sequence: CASRDGALSGNTIYF. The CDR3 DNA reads TGTGCCAGCAGAGACGGCGCGCTTTCTGGAAACACCATATATTTT.

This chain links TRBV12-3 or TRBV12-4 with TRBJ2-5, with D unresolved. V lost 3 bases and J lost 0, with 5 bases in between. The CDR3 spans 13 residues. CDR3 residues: CASSFGYQETQYF. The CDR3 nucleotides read TGTGCCAGCAGTTTCGGCTACCAAGAGACCCAGTACTTC.

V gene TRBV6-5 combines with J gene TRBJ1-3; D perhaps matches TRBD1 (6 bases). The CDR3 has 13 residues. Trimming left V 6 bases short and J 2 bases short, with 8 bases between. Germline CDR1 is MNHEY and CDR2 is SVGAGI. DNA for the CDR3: TGTGCCAGCAGCCGACAGGCTGGAAACACCATATATTTT. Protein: CASSRQAGNTIYF.